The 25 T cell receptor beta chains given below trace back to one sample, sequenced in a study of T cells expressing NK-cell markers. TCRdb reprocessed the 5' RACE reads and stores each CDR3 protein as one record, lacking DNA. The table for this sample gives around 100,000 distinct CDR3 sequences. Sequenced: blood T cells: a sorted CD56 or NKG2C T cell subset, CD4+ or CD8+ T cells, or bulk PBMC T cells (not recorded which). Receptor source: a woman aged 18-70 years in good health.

The CDR3 sequence is CASSQDPGQVNYEQYF. The chain carries TRBV4-2 and TRBJ2-7; TCRdb picks TRBD1, but there is no DNA to check that call. There are 16 residues in the CDR3. The germline CDR1 and CDR2 sequences are LGHNA and YNFKEQ.

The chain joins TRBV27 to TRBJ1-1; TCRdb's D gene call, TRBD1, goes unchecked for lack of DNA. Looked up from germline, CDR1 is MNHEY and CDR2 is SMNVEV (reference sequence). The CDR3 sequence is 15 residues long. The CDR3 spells CASSSPGQGETEAFF.

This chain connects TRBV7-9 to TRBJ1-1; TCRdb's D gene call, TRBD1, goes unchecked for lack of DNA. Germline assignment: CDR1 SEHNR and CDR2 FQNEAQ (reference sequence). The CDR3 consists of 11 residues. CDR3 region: CASSQGQEAFF.

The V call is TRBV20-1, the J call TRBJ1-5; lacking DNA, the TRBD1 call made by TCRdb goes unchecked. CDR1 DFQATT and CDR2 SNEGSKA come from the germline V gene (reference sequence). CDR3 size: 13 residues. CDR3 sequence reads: CSARDRLSQPQHF.

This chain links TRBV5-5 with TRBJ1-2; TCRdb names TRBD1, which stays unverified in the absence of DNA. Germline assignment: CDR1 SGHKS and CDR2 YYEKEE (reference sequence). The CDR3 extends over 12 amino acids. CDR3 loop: CASSPGEWGYTF.

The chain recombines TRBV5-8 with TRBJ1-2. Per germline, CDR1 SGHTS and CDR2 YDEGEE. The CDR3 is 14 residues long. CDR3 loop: CASSSAGEFYGYTF.

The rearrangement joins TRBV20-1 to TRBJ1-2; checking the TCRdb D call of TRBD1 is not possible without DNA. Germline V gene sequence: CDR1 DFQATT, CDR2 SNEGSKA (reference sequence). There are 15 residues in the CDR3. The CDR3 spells CSARHDDREIFGYTF.

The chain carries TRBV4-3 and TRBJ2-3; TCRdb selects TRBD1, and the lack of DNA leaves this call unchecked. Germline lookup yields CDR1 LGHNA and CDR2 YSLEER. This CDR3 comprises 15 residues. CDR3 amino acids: CASSQDRATPLAQYF.

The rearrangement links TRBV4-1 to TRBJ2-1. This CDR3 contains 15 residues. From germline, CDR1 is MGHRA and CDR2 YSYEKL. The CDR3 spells CASSQDLGSSNEQFF.

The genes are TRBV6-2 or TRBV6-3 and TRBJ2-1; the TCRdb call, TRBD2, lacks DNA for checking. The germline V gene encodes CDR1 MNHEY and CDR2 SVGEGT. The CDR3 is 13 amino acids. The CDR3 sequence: CASTIAGHNEQFF.

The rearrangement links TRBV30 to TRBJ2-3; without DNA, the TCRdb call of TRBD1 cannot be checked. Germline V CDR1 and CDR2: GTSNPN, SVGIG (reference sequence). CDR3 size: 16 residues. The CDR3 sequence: CAWSVPGADYTDTQYF.

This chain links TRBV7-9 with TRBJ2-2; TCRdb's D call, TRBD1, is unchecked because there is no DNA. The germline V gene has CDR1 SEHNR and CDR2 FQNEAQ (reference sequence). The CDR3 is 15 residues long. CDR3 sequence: CASSSRTANTGELFF.

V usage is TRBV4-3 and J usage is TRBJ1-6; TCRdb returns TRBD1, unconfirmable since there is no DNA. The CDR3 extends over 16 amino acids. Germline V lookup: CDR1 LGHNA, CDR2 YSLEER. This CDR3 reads CASRQGRLNYNSPLHF.

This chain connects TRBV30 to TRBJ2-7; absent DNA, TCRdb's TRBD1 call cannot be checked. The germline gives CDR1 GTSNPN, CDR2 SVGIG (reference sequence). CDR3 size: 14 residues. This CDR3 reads CAWSPGTGSYEQYF. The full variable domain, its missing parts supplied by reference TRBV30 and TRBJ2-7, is SQTIHQWPATLVQPVGSPLSLECTVEGTSNPNLYWYRQAAGRGLQLLFYSVGIGQISSEVPQNLSASRPQDRQFILSSKKLLLSDSGFYLCAWSPGTGSYEQYFGPGTRLTVT.

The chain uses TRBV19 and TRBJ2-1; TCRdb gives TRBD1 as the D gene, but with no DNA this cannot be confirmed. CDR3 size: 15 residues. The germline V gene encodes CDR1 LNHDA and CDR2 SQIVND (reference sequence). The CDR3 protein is CASAEGGSSYNEQFF.

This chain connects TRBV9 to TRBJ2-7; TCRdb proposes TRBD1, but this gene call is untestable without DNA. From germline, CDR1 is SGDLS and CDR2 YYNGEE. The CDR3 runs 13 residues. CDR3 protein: CASSQGSAGEQYF.

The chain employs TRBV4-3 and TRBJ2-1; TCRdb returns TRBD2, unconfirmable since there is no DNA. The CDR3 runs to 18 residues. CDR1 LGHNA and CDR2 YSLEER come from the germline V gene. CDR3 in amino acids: CASSQGRVARGSYNEQFF.

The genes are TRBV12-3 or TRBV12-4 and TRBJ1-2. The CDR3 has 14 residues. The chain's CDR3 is CATLGVDGNYGYTF.

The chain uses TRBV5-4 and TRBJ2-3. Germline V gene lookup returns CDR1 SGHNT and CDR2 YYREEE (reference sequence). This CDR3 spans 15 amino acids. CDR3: CASSGTAGGTDTQYF.

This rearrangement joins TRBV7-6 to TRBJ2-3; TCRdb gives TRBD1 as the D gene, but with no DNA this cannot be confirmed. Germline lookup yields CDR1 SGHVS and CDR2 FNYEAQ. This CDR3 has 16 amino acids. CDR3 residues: CASSSRGEGDTDTQYF.

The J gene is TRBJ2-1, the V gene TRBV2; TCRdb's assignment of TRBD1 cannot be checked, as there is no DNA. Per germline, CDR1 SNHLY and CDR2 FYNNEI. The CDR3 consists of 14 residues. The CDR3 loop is CASSETGSYNEQFF.

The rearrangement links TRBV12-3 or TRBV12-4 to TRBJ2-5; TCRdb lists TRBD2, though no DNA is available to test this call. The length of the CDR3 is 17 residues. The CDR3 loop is CASSLLGLAGIRETQYF.

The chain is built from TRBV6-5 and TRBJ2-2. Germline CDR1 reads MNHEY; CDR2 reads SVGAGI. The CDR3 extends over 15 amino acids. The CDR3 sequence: CASSYAQEDTGELFF.

This CDR3 reads CASSLWGQTYEQYF. This chain links TRBV5-5 with TRBJ2-7; TCRdb names TRBD1, which stays unverified in the absence of DNA. Germline V CDR1 and CDR2: SGHKS, YYEKEE (reference sequence). The CDR3 has 14 residues. Combining the CDR3 with reference TRBV5-5 and TRBJ2-7 gives the whole variable domain DAGVTQSPTHLIKTRGQQVTLRCSPISGHKSVSWYQQVLGQGPQFIFQYYEKEERGRGNFPDRFSARQFPNYSSELNVNALLLGDSALYLCASSLWGQTYEQYFGPGTRLTVT.

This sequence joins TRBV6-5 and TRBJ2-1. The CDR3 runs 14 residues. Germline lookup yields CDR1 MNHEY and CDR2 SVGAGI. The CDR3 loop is CASSYSSGYNEQFF.